This entry lists 17 T cell receptor beta chains sequenced from one sample in a study of T-cell memory formation after mild COVID-19. MiXCR, applied by TCRdb to the 5' RACE reads, yields one record per CDR3 protein. The sample contains around 300,000 distinct CDR3 sequences, around 13% of which appear only once. Sequencing was performed on PBMCs or a T cell subset sorted from them (not recorded which). These receptors were collected from a man younger than 35 who had mild COVID-19 (a few samples of this study predate the infection). Cell type and time point are not known.

The chain recombines TRBV7-2 with TRBJ2-5; 8 bases line up with TRBD1. The CDR3 contains 14 residues. With 5 bases clipped from V and 3 bases from J, the junction kept 5 bases outside the gene matches. The germline gives CDR1 SGHTA, CDR2 FQGNSA. Here the CDR3 DNA reads TGTGCCAGCAGCGTGGACAGGGTGGAAGAGACCCAGTACTTC. As protein: CASSVDRVEETQYF.

The V call is TRBV18, the J call TRBJ2-3; D gene ambiguous. V lost 4 bases to trimming and J lost 4 bases, with 6 bases between them. This CDR3 has 12 residues. Germline-derived CDR1 and CDR2 are KGHSH and LQKENI. CDR3 DNA: TGTGCCAGCTCACTAAAGCCAGATACGCAGTATTTT. Amino acid sequence: CASSLKPDTQYF.

The chain has TRBV2 and TRBJ1-6; D might be TRBD1 (5 bases). The CDR3 is 13 amino acids. CDR1 is SNHLY and CDR2 is FYNNEI in the germline V gene. Deletions cut 6 bases from V and 9 bases from J, with 12 bases between. For the CDR3, the DNA is TGTGCCAGCAGGGTCGGGGCGGCTTCACCCCTCCACTTT. Its protein is CASRVGAASPLHF.

The chain combines TRBV4-3 with TRBJ2-3; TRBD2 matches 9 bases. CDR1 and CDR2 from the germline V gene are LGHNA and YSLEER. J was trimmed by 1 base and V by 5 bases; bases with no gene match: 4. This CDR3 has 15 amino acids. The CDR3 protein is CASSRIAGGTDTQYF. CDR3 bases: TGCGCCAGCAGCAGAATAGCGGGGGGCACAGATACGCAGTATTTT.

This clonotype was detected ten times or more. The chain employs TRBV12-5 and TRBJ1-1; 7 nucleotides agree with TRBD1. The CDR3 is made up of 13 amino acids. The V segment lost 6 bases and the J segment 6 bases; nucleotides outside the gene matches: 7. Germline loops: CDR1 LGHNT, CDR2 FRNRAP. The CDR3 is CASGGNRGPEAFF. The CDR3 DNA follows: TGTGCTAGTGGCGGGAACAGGGGACCTGAAGCTTTCTTT.

This clonotype was detected many times. This chain links TRBV5-1 with TRBJ1-1; D call uncertain. Between the trimmed V and J ends, which lost 2 bases and 3 bases, there was a span of 8 bases. Germline CDR1 and CDR2: SGHRS and YFSETQ. The CDR3 length is 13 residues. In DNA, the CDR3 is TGCGCCAGCAGCTTCACAGCGGACACTGAAGCTTTCTTT. It is translated as CASSFTADTEAFF.

The V call is TRBV5-4, the J call TRBJ2-7; no firm D call. V was clipped by 6 bases and J by 2 bases, with 12 bases between them. This CDR3 comprises 13 residues. Germline loops: CDR1 SGHNT, CDR2 YYREEE (reference sequence). The chain's CDR3 is CASTNEEAYEQYF. CDR3 nucleotides: TGTGCCAGCACCAACGAGGAAGCCTACGAGCAGTACTTC.

The V call is TRBV27, the J call TRBJ2-5, with D perhaps matching TRBD1 (5 bases). V dropped 3 bases and J dropped 6 bases, with 17 bases sitting between them. CDR1 is MNHEY, CDR2 SMNVEV, per germline (reference sequence). There are 15 residues in the CDR3. CDR3 protein: CASSFIGARPQTQYF. In DNA form, the CDR3 reads TGTGCCAGCAGTTTTATAGGGGCCCGCCCCCAGACCCAGTACTTC.

This clonotype was counted between two and nine times. CDR3 sequence (DNA): TGTGCCAGCAGCGAGGACAGGGATCTCGGTGGCTACACCTTC. Protein sequence: CASSEDRDLGGYTF. The V and J genes are TRBV7-2 and TRBJ1-2; 8 positions agree with TRBD1. V shed 5 bases and J 7 bases; nucleotides not matched to a gene: 9. Germline-derived CDR1 and CDR2 are SGHTA and FQGNSA. The CDR3 spans 14 residues.

Only a few counts were recorded for this clonotype. The chain combines TRBV4-2 with TRBJ2-3, with a possible D match to TRBD2 (5 bases). CDR3 size: 15 residues. Trimming left V 3 bases short and J 0 bases short, with 10 bases between. The germline V gene has CDR1 LGHNA and CDR2 YNFKEQ. CDR3 bases: TGTGCCAGCAGCCAGGTAGCGAGCAGCACAGATACGCAGTATTTT. Translating it yields CASSQVASSTDTQYF.

The rearrangement links TRBV7-2 to TRBJ2-2; 9 bases agree with TRBD2. Trimming removed 4 bases from V and 6 bases from J; junction bases left unmatched: 6. The CDR3 covers 15 residues. The germline V gene encodes CDR1 SGHTA and CDR2 FQGNSA. CDR3 amino acids: CASSYSGGNAGELFF. In nucleotides, the CDR3 is TGTGCCAGCAGCTACAGCGGGGGGAATGCCGGGGAGCTGTTTTTT.

Only a few counts were recorded for this clonotype. This chain joins TRBV11-2 and TRBJ2-1; perhaps TRBD2 as D (6 bases). The length of the CDR3 is 15 residues. From germline, CDR1 is SGHAT and CDR2 FQNNGV. V dropped 4 bases and J dropped 0 bases, with 10 bases sitting between them. The CDR3 DNA reads as TGTGCCAGCAGCTCTAGCGAAAACTCCTACAATGAGCAGTTCTTC. Its translation: CASSSSENSYNEQFF.

V gene TRBV5-6 combines with J gene TRBJ2-1; no clear D gene. The germline CDR1 and CDR2 sequences are SGHDT and YYEEEE. CDR3 length: 13 residues. V shed 1 base and J shed 7 bases, with 9 bases lying between them. The CDR3 sequence: CASSLLIGNEQFF. CDR3 DNA: TGTGCCAGCAGCTTGTTGATAGGGAATGAGCAGTTCTTC.

The V call is TRBV3-1, the J call TRBJ2-3; 7 bases are shared with TRBD2. Germline CDR1 reads LGHDT; CDR2 reads YNNKEL (reference sequence). Trimming removed 4 bases from V and 8 bases from J; junction bases left unmatched: 12. The CDR3 is made up of 15 amino acids. CDR3 DNA: TGTGCCAGCAGCCCTCCGGGGGAGGGGCTTCGTACGCAGTATTTT. It codes for CASSPPGEGLRTQYF.

The chain recombines TRBV7-6 with TRBJ2-2; 7 positions agree with TRBD2. With 5 bases clipped from V and 0 bases from J, the junction kept 6 bases outside the gene matches. The germline V gene has CDR1 SGHVS and CDR2 FNYEAQ. CDR3 size: 16 residues. CDR3 residues: CASSTTGGSNTGELFF. DNA for the CDR3: TGTGCCAGCAGCACGACGGGGGGATCGAACACCGGGGAGCTGTTTTTT.

The CDR3 bases are TGTGCCAGCTCACCAGTCGGAGAGACCCAGTACTTC. Translating gives CASSPVGETQYF. The V call is TRBV18, the J call TRBJ2-5; no firm D call. The CDR3 is 12 residues long. CDR1 and CDR2 from the germline V gene are KGHSH and LQKENI. V was clipped by 2 bases and J by 4 bases, with 5 bases between them.

In this sample, this clonotype turned up a few times. The J gene is TRBJ1-2, the V gene TRBV28, with D unclear. Germline CDR1 MDHEN, CDR2 SYDVKM. The ends were cut back, 2 bases at V and 4 bases at J, with 8 bases in the middle. CDR3 length: 13 amino acids. The CDR3: CASSLVGFYGYTF. For the CDR3, the DNA is TGTGCCAGCAGTTTAGTGGGTTTCTATGGCTACACCTTC.